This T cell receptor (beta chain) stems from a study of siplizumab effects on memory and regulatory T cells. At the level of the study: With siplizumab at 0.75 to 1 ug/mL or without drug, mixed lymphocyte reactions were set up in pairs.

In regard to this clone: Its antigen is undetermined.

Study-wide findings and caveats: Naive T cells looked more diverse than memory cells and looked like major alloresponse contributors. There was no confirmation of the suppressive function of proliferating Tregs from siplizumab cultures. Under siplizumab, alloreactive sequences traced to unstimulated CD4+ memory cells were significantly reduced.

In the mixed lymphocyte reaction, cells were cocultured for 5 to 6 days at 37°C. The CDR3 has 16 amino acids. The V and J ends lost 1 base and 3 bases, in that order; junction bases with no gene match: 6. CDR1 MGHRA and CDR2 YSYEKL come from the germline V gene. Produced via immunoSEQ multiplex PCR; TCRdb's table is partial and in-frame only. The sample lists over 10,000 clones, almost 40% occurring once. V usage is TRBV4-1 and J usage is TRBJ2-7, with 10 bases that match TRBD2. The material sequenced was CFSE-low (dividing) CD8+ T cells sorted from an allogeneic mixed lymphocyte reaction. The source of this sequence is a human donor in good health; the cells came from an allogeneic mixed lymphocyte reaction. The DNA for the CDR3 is TGCGCCAGCAGCCAAGTCGCTAGCGGGAGTGTCTACGAGCAGTACTTC. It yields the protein CASSQVASGSVYEQYF.